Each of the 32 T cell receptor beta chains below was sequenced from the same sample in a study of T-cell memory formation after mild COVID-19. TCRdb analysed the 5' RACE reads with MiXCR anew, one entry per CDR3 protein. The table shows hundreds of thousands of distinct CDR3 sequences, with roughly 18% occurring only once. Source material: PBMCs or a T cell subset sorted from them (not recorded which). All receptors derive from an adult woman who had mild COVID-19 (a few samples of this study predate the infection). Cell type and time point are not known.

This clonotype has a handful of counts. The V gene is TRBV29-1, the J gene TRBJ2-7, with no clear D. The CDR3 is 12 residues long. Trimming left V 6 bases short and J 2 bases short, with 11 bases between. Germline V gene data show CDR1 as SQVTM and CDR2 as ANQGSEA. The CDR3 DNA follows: TGCAGCGTAGGGCCGGTTGCCTACGAGCAGTACTTC. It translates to CSVGPVAYEQYF.

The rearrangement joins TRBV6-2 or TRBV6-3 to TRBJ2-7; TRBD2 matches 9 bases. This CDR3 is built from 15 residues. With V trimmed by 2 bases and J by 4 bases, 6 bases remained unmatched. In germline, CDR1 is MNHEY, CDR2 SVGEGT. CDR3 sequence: CASSYAASGNYEQYF. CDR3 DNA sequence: TGTGCCAGCAGTTACGCGGCTAGCGGGAATTACGAGCAGTACTTC.

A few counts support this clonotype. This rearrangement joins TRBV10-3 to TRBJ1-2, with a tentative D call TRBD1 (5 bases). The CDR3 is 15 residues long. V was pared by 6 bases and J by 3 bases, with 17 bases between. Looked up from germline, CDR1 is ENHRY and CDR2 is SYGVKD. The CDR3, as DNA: TGTGCCATCAGGCGGACCGGGGGGGAAGACTATGGCTACACCTTC. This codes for CAIRRTGGEDYGYTF.

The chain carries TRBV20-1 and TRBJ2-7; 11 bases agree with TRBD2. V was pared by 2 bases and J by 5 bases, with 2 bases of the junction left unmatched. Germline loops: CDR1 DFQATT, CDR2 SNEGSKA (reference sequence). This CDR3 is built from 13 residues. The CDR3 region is CSARLAGGDEQYF. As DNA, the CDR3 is TGCAGTGCTAGACTAGCGGGAGGCGACGAGCAGTACTTC.

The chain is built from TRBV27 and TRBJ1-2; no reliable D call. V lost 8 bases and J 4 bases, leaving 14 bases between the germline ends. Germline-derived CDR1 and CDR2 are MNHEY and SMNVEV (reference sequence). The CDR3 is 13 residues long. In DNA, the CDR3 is TGTGCCAGCCGCGGGCGTCGCCCCTATGGCTACACCTTC. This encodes CASRGRRPYGYTF.

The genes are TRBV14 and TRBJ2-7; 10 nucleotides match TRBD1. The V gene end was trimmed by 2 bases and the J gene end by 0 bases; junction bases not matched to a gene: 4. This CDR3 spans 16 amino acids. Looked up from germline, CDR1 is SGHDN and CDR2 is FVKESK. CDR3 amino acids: CASSQLGTGASYEQYF. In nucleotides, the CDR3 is TGTGCCAGCAGCCAATTGGGGACAGGGGCCTCCTACGAGCAGTACTTC.

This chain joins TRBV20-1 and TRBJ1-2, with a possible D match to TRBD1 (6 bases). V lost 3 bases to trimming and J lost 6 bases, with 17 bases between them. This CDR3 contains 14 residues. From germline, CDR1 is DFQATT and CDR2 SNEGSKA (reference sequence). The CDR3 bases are TGCAGTGCTAGTGATGGTGGGGGCAGCCATGGCTACACCTTC. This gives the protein CSASDGGGSHGYTF.

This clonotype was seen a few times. The CDR3: CASSYQSQATYSPLHF. CDR3 in DNA: TGTGCCAGCAGTTACCAAAGCCAGGCGACTTATTCACCCCTCCACTTT. The chain joins TRBV6-2 or TRBV6-3 to TRBJ1-6; no reliable D call. Germline V gene lookup returns CDR1 MNHEY and CDR2 SVGEGT. The CDR3 has 16 amino acids. The germline V and J ends were trimmed by 2 bases and 8 bases, with 16 bases remaining between them.

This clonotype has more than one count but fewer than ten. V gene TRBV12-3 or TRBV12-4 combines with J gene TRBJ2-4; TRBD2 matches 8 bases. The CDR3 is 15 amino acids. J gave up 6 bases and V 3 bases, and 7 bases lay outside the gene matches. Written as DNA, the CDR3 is TGTGCCAGCAGTTTGGGTCGGGAGGGGTTAAACATTCAGTACTTC. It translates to CASSLGREGLNIQYF.

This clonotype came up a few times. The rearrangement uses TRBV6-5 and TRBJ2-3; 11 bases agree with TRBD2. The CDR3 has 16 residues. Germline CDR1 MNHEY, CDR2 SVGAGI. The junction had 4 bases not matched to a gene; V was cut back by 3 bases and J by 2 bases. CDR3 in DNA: TGTGCCAGCAGTTATGCTAGCGGGAGGACCACAGATACGCAGTATTTT. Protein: CASSYASGRTTDTQYF.

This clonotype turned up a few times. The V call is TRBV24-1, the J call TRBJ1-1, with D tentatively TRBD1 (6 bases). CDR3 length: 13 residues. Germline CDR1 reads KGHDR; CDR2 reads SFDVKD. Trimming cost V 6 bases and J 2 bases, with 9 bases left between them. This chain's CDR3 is CATSQGSNTEAFF. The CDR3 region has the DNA TGTGCCACCAGTCAGGGGTCTAACACTGAAGCTTTCTTT.

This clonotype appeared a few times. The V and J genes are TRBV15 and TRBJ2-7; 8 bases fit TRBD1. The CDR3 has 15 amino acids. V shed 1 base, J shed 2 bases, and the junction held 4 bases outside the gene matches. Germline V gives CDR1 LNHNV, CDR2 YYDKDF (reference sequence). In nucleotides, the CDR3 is TGTGCCACCAGCAGAGGTACAGGGGGAGCCTACGAGCAGTACTTC. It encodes CATSRGTGGAYEQYF.

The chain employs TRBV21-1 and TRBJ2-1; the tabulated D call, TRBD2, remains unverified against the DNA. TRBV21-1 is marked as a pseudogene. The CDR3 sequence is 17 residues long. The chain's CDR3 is CASSTKLSSPSYNEQFF. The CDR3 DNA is TGTGCCAGCAGCACAAAATTATCGAGTCCGAGCTACAATGAGCAGTTCTTC.

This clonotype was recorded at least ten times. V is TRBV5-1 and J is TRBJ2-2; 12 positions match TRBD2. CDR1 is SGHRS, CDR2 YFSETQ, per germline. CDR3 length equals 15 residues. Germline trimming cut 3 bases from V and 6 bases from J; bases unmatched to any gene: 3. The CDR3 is CASSSTSGSPGELFF. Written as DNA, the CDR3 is TGCGCCAGCAGCTCGACTAGCGGGAGTCCCGGGGAGCTGTTTTTT.

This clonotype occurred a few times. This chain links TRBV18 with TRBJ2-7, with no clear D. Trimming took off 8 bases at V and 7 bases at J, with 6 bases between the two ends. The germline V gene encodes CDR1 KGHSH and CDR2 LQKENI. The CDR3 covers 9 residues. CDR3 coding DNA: TGTGCCAGCGGCGCGGAGCAGTACTTC. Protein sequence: CASGAEQYF.

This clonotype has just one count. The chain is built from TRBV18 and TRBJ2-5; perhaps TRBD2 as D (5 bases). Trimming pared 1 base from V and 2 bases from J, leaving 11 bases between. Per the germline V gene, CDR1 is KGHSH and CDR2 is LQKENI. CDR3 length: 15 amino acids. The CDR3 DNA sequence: TGTGCCAGCTCACCACTTTCGGGGTTGCAAGAGACCCAGTACTTC. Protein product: CASSPLSGLQETQYF.

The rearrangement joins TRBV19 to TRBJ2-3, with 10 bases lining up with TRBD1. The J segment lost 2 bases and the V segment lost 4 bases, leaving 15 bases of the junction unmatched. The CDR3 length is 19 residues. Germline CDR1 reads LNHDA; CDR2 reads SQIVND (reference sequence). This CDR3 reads CASSTYRISGTGVTDTQYF. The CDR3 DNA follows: TGTGCCAGTAGTACCTACCGAATTAGCGGGACAGGGGTCACAGATACGCAGTATTTT.

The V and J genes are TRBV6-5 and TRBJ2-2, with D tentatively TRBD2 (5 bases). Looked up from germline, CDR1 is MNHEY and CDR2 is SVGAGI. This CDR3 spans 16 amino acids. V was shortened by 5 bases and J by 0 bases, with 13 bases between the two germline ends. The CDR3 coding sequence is TGTGCCAGCAGTAAAGCGGAACGTACGAACACCGGGGAGCTGTTTTTT. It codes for CASSKAERTNTGELFF.

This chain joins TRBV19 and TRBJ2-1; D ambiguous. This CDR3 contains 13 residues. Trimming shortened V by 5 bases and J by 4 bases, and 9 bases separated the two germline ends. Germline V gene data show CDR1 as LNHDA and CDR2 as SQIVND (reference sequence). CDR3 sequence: CASSEITYNEQFF. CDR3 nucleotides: TGTGCCAGTAGTGAGATAACATACAATGAGCAGTTCTTC.

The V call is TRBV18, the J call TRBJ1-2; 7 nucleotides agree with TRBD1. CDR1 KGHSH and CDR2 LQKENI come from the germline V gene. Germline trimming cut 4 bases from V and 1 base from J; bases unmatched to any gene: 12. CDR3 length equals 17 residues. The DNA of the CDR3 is TGTGCCAGCTCACGGAACCGGGACAGCGCGTTTAACTATGGCTACACCTTC. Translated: CASSRNRDSAFNYGYTF.

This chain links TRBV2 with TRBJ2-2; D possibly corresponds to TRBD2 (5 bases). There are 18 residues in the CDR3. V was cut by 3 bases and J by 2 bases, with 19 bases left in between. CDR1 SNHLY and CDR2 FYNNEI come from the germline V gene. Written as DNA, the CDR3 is TGTGCCAGCAGTGACATGGCGGGCGGAATATTCAACACCGGGGAGCTGTTTTTT. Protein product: CASSDMAGGIFNTGELFF. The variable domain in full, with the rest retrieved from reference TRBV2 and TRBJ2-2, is EPEVTQTPSHQVTQMGQEVILRCVPISNHLYFYWYRQILGQKVEFLVSFYNNEISEKSEIFDDQFSVERPDGSNFTLKIRSTKLEDSAMYFCASSDMAGGIFNTGELFFGEGSRLTVL.

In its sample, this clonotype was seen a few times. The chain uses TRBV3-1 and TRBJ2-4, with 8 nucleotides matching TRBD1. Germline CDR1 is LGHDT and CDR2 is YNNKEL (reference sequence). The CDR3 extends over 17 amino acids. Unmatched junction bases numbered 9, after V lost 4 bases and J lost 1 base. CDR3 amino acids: CASSRYDRGSAKNIQYF. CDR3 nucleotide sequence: TGTGCCAGCAGCCGCTATGACAGGGGATCTGCCAAAAACATTCAGTACTTC.

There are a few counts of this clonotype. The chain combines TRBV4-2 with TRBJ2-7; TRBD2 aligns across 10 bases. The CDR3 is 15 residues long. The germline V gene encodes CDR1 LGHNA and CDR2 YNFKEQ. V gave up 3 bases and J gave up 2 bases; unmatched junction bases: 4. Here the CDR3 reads CASSQVAGGAYEQYF. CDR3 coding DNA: TGTGCCAGCAGCCAGGTAGCGGGAGGAGCCTACGAGCAGTACTTC.

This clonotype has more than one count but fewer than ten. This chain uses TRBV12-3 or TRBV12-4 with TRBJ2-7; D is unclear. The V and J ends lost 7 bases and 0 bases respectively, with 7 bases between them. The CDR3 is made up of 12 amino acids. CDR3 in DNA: TGTGCCAGCACTCGAAGCTCCTACGAGCAGTACTTC. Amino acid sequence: CASTRSSYEQYF.

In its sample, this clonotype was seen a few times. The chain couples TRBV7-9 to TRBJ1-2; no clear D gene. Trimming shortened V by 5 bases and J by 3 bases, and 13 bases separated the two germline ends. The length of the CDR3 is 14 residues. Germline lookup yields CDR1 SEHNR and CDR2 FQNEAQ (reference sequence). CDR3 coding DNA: TGTGCCAGCAGCATGACCAGTTTTGACTATGGCTACACCTTC. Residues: CASSMTSFDYGYTF.

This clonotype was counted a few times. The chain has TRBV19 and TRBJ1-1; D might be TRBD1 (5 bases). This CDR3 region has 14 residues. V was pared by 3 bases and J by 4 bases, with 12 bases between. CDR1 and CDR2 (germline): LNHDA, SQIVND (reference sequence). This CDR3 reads CASSISGAGTEAFF. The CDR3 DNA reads TGTGCCAGTAGTATTTCTGGGGCAGGCACTGAAGCTTTCTTT.

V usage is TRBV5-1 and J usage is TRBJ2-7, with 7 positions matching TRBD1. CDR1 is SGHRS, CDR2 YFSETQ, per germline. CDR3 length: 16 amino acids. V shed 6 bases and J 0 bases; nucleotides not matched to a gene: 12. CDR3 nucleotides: TGCGCCAGCACCAAGACCGGGACAGAAGTCTCCTACGAGCAGTACTTC. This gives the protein CASTKTGTEVSYEQYF.

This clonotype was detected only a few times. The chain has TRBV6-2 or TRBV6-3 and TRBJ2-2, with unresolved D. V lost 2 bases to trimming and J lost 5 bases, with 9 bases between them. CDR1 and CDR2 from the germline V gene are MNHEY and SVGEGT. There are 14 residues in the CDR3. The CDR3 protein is CASSYGFLTGELFF. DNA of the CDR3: TGTGCCAGCAGTTACGGGTTTTTGACCGGGGAGCTGTTTTTT.

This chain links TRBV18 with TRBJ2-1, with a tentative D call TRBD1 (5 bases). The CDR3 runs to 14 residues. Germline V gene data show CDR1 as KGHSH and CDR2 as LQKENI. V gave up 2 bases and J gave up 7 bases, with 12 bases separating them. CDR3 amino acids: CASSPGQGLNEQFF. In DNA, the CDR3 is TGTGCCAGCTCACCAGGGCAGGGCCTTAATGAGCAGTTCTTC.

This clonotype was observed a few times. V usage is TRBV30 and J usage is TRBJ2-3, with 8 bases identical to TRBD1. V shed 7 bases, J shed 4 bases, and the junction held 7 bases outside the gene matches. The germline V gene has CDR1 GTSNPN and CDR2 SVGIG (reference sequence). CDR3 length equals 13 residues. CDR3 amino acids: CAFITTGADTQYF. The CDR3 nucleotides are TGTGCCTTCATTACGACAGGGGCAGATACGCAGTATTTT. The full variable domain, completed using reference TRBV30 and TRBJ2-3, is SQTIHQWPATLVQPVGSPLSLECTVEGTSNPNLYWYRQAAGRGLQLLFYSVGIGQISSEVPQNLSASRPQDRQFILSSKKLLLSDSGFYLCAFITTGADTQYFGPGTRLTVL.

The DNA of the CDR3 is TGTGCCTGGAGTGTACGTGGCTGGAGCAACAATGAGCAGTTCTTC. Amino acids: CAWSVRGWSNNEQFF. The V and J genes are TRBV30 and TRBJ2-1; D gene unclear. Germline CDR1 is GTSNPN and CDR2 is SVGIG (reference sequence). Trimming removed 0 bases from V and 5 bases from J, with 14 bases in between. The CDR3 has 15 amino acids.

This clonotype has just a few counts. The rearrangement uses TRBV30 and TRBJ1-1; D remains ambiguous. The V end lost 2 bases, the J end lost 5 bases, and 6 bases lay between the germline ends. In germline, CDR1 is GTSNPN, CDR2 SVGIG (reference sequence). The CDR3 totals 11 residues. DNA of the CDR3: TGTGCCTGGAGTCTTGGGACTGAAGCTTTCTTT. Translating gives CAWSLGTEAFF.